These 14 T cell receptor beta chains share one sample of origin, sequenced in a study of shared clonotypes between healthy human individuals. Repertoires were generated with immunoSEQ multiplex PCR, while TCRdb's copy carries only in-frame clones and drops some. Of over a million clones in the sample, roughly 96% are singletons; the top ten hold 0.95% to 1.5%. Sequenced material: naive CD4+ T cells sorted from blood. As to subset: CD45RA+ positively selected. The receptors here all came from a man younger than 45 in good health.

DNA for the CDR3: TGTGCCAGCAGTTTAGGGATGGTCAAAAGGGATGAGCAGTTCTTC. Protein sequence: CASSLGMVKRDEQFF. The chain links TRBV28 to TRBJ2-1; unclear D gene. The CDR3 runs 15 residues. V was clipped by 2 bases and J by 8 bases, with 16 bases between them. Germline V gene sequence: CDR1 MDHEN, CDR2 SYDVKM.

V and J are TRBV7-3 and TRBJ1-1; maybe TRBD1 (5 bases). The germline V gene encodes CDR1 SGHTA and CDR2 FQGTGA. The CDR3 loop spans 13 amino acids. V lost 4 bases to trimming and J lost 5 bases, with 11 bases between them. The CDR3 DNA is TGTGCCAGCAGCTCCCGGGGGGGAACTGAAGCTTTCTTT. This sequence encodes CASSSRGGTEAFF.

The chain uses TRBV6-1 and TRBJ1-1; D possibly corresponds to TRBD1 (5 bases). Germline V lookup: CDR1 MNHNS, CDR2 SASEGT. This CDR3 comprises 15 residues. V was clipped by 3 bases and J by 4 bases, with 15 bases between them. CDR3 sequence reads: CASSETHHGGTEAFF. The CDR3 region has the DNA TGTGCCAGCAGTGAGACGCACCACGGGGGCACTGAAGCTTTCTTT.

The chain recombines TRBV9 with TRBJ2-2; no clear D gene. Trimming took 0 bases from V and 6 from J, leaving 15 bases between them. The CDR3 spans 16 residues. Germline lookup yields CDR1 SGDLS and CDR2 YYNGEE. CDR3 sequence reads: CASSVVGQGFAGELFF. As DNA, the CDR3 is TGTGCCAGCAGCGTAGTGGGCCAAGGCTTTGCCGGGGAGCTGTTTTTT.

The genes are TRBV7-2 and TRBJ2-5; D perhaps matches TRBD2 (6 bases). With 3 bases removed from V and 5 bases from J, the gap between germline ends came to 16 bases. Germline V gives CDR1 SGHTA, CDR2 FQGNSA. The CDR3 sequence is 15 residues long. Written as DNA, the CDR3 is TGTGCCAGCAGCTTTAATACGGGGGTGTATGAGACCCAGTACTTC. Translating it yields CASSFNTGVYETQYF.

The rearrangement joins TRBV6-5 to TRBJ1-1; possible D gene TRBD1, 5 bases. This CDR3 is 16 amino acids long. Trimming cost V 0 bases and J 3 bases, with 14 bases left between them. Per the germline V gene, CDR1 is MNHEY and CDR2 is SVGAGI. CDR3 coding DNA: TGTGCCAGCAGTTACTCTGGGGCAAGAAGGGACACTGAAGCTTTCTTT. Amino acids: CASSYSGARRDTEAFF.

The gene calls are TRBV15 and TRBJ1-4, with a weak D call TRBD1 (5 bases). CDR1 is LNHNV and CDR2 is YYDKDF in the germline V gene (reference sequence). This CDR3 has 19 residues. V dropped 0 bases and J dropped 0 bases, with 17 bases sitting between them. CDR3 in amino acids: CATSRDLARTRATNEKLFF. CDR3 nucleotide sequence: TGTGCCACCAGCAGAGATCTGGCCAGAACCAGGGCAACTAATGAAAAACTGTTTTTT.

The CDR3 bases are TGTGCCAGCAGCTTGGGACTAGCTGGAGGCCAGTACTTC. Translation gives CASSLGLAGGQYF. The genes are TRBV5-6 and TRBJ2-5; TRBD2 matches at 7 bases. The V gene's germline CDR1 is SGHDT and CDR2 YYEEEE. This CDR3 contains 13 residues. Trimming removed 0 bases from V and 10 bases from J; junction bases left unmatched: 6.

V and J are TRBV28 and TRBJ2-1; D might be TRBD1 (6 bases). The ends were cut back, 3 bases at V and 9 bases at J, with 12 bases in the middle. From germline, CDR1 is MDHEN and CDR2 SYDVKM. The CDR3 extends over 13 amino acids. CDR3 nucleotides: TGTGCCAGCAGTTTTTATGGGGGCAGTGAGCAGTTCTTC. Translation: CASSFYGGSEQFF.

The DNA for the CDR3 is TGTGCCAGCGCTAGCGGGAGGGCCCGGGAGACCCAGTACTTC. Encoded protein: CASASGRARETQYF. The rearrangement links TRBV7-9 to TRBJ2-5, with 12 bases lining up with TRBD2. The CDR3 is 14 amino acids. V lost 8 bases to trimming and J lost 5 bases; unmatched junction nucleotides: 6. Per germline, CDR1 SEHNR and CDR2 FQNEAQ (reference sequence). The full variable domain, completed using reference TRBV7-9 and TRBJ2-5, is DTGVSQNPRHKITKRGQNVTFRCDPISEHNRLYWYRQTLGQGPEFLTYFQNEAQLEKSRLLSDRFSAERPKGSFSTLEIQRTEQGDSAMYLCASASGRARETQYFGPGTRLLVL.

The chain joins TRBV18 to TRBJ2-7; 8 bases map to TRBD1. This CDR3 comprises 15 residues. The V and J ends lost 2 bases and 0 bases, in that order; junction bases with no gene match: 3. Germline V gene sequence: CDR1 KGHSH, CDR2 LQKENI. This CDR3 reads CASSPSGGVSYEQYF. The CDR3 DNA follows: TGTGCCAGCTCACCATCAGGGGGCGTCTCCTACGAGCAGTACTTC.

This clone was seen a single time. The CDR3 loop reads CASRGELNEKLFF. Here the CDR3 DNA reads TGTGCCAGCAGGGGGGAGTTAAATGAAAAACTGTTTTTT. The J gene is TRBJ1-4, the V gene TRBV6-1, with D possibly being TRBD1 (5 bases). CDR3 length equals 13 residues. Germline CDR1 and CDR2: MNHNS and SASEGT. Trimming removed 6 bases at V and 5 bases at J, with 10 bases between.

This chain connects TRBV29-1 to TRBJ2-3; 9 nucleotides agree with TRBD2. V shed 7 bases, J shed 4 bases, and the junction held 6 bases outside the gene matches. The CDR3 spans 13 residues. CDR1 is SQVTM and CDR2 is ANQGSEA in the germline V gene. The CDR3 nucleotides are TGCAGCGCCGGGACTAGCCTCCCAGATACGCAGTATTTT. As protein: CSAGTSLPDTQYF.

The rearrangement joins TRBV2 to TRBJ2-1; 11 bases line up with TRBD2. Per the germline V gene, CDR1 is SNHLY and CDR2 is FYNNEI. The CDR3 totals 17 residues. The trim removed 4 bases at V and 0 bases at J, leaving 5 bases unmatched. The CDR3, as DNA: TGTGCCAGCAGTGTATCCGGACTAGCGGGCTCCTACAATGAGCAGTTCTTC. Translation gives CASSVSGLAGSYNEQFF.